This T cell receptor (beta chain) was retrieved from a study of blood T cell repertoires in COVID-19 (dated by TCRdb to the early 2020s). Concerning the study at large: Samples from collaborators originated in the United States, Italy and Spain and spanned both the acute and convalescent phases of COVID-19. The material from the prospective study consisted of cDNA or gDNA derived from T cells, B-cell-depleted T cells, or PBMCs. Deeply sampled blood TCRbeta repertoires from subjects exposed to, actively infected with, or recovered from COVID-19 were included in the dataset. The repertoires were released in a freely available public database meant as a resource for research on the immune response to SARS-CoV-2. The samples were drawn from two sources: the first 160 participants of the ongoing ImmuneRACE study, and fewer than 1,500 subjects contributed by 6 global collaborators. The sample metadata nearly always contained a de-identified subject ID, COVID-19 status, age in years and sex. Where available, HLA class I and class II types were taken from metadata supplied by the sample provider and were not determined by assay-based typing. On the study overall, not on this receptor specifically: The amount of clinical and demographic metadata varied by source and participant and was provided uncurated.

With respect to this clone: Which antigen it targets is not known. The record has no base qualities; no much larger clone is one base away.

The germline V gene provides CDR1 KGHDR and CDR2 SFDVKD. Trimming costs V 4 bases and J 8 bases, and their ends lie 19 bases apart. The CDR3 spans 16 residues, from the cysteine through the phenylalanine. Left in the record is the CDR3 DNA by itself, 48 bases read in frame from the first base. Collaborating institutions collected whole blood in K2EDTA tubes following their own protocols. For TCRbeta analysis, collaborators shipped samples in one of three forms: frozen whole blood, isolated PBMCs, or DNA extracted from either of those sample types. The immunoSEQ Assay, a bias-controlled multiplex PCR, was used to amplify TCRbeta CDR3 regions from genomic DNA. As for the original processing: The number of nucleated cells in each sample was estimated by amplification of reference gene primers within the assay. To quantify the absolute abundance of each unique TCRbeta CDR3 rearrangement, sequence reads were collapsed and filtered. For each sample, productive Simpson clonality was calculated as the square root of Simpson's diversity index across productive rearrangements. TCRdb took this table from immuneACCESS and kept in-frame rearrangements with V and J called. Such tables lack part of the clones; where checked against another copy, unresolved V genes explain under half of the gap, and the rest is unexplained. V and J calls and clone size are as listed in that table; D and trimming were resolved from the DNA. The sample table holds 110,000 or so clones, of which 87% were seen once. The ten largest make up about 7.7% of the sample.

The clonotype originates from a human donor in a cohort sampled during active COVID-19. The rearrangement joined TRBV24-1 to TRBJ1-4; the D gene is possibly TRBD1, with 5 bases matching. Sequencing was done on a sample of peripheral blood. CDR3 loop: CATSESGRGGREKLFF. In nucleotide form, the sequence is TGTGCCACCAGTGAAAGCGGCCGGGGGGGACGGGAAAAACTGTTTTTT.